This is a list of T cell receptor beta chains from one sample in a study of CXCR3-negative and CXCR3-positive naive CD8 T cells. TCRdb re-analyzed the 5' RACE reads; it lists each CDR3 protein once, without DNA. This table lists 100,000 to 150,000 distinct CDR3 sequences. Sequenced: naive CXCR3+ CD8+ T cells from blood. Source of these receptors: a human donor in good health. Some clones in this sample may be carry-over from other donors' samples. The CDR3 runs from the conserved cysteine through the conserved F or W.

>TRBJ2-3|TRBV7-6
CASSLGPPGGDTDTQYF
>TRBJ2-3|TRBV14
CASSPTYTDTQYF
>TRBJ1-1|TRBV7-9
CASSSTGGLEAFF
>TRBJ2-7|TRBV28
CASSSPGQGGTEQYF
>TRBJ2-7|TRBV12-3/TRBV12-4
CASSFGGKEEQYF
>TRBJ2-1|TRBV7-6
CASSPSSRIQQFF
>TRBJ1-2|TRBV7-9
CASSSTRDEINGYTF
>TRBJ2-5|TRBV19
CASSIALTGGGETQYF
>TRBJ1-2|TRBV27
CASSLRGANYGYTF
>TRBJ1-5|TRBV29-1
CSVLQGGGQPQHF
>TRBJ1-2|TRBV29-1
CSAITGQSNYGYTF
>TRBJ2-6|TRBV5-1
CASSLEGTEVSGANVLTF
>TRBJ2-7|TRBV7-2
CASSLAQGGSFYEQYF
>TRBJ1-1|TRBV7-9
CASRQGMNTEAFF
>TRBJ2-3|TRBV9
CASSVPSSSTDTQYF
>TRBJ1-5|TRBV19
CATREGGNQPQHF
>TRBJ1-1|TRBV20-1
CSARDLEGPNTEAFF
>TRBJ1-1|TRBV29-1
CSVEDRVGTEAFF
>TRBJ2-3|TRBV2
CASSEDQGVGTDTQYF
>TRBJ2-7|TRBV7-9
CASSIRDRPYEQYF
>TRBJ2-7|TRBV29-1
CSASDRGYEQYF
>TRBJ1-2|TRBV13
CASSSTEDPTYGYTF
>TRBJ2-2|TRBV5-1
CASSFLTGPTGELFF
>TRBJ2-1|TRBV24-1
CATSENRDRGRIVQFF
>TRBJ1-4|TRBV12-3/TRBV12-4
CASHEGDSGKKLFF
>TRBJ2-1|TRBV7-3
CASSLNNPYNEQFF
>TRBJ1-2|TRBV29-1
CSVDDGTGDGYTF
>TRBJ1-1|TRBV12-3/TRBV12-4
CASRDDAGQSNTEAFF
>TRBJ2-2|TRBV2
CASRGTANGELFF
>TRBJ2-7|TRBV5-1
CASSLERSVPVYEQYF
>TRBJ2-7|TRBV18
CASSLPGQGVGEQYF
>TRBJ2-7|TRBV7-2
CASSLGGGQTYEQYF
>TRBJ2-7|TRBV4-2
CASSQDVGLAIDEQYF
>TRBJ2-3|TRBV4-1
CASSQDPTGPLTDTQYF
>TRBJ2-1|TRBV30
CAWDKLAGADNEQFF
>TRBJ2-6|TRBV14
CASSHPAAGSGANVLTF
>TRBJ2-2|TRBV7-9
CASSGMMTSGDYTGELFF
>TRBJ1-1|TRBV25-1
CASSDGGSYLNTEAFF
>TRBJ2-7|TRBV14
CASSPLTVGGYEQYF
>TRBJ2-1|TRBV7-9
CASSLSNGGADLYNEQFF
>TRBJ2-5|TRBV19
CASSSGLEGVSETQYF
>TRBJ2-5|TRBV29-1
CSVDVSLGLAVQETQYF
>TRBJ1-2|TRBV21-1
CASSKAGQGSHGYTF
>TRBJ1-5|TRBV6-6
CASSLLNQPQHF
>TRBJ2-1|TRBV6-4
CASSGVGGTYNEQFF
>TRBJ2-7|TRBV29-1
CSVGLAGGPSYEQYF
>TRBJ1-2|TRBV7-9
CASTDLGGGQGANYGYTF
>TRBJ2-1|TRBV30
CAWSVGTGVTYNEQFF
>TRBJ2-1|TRBV12-3/TRBV12-4
CASTNPGLMNEQFF
>TRBJ1-5|TRBV20-1
CSAGGTSVSQPQHF
>TRBJ1-2|TRBV6-2/TRBV6-3
CASSFGQFDYGYTF
>TRBJ1-2|TRBV19
CASSLTGVNGYTF
>TRBJ2-1|TRBV3-1
CASSQEEDSYYNEQFF
>TRBJ2-5|TRBV7-8
CASSLVGTPPETQYF